The present T cell receptor (beta chain) was sequenced within a study of T cell repertoires in cytomegalovirus infection. Study background: TCR beta signatures that were public indicated CMV infection and matching HLA type. Study-wide points: Summed frequency of public TCR beta families distinguished CMV carriers with the relevant HLA.

This clonotype was counted a few times. Its antigen is unidentified. TCRdb independently ran MiXCR on the reads; one entry per CDR3 protein. The sample has roughly 200,000 distinct CDR3 sequences, approximately 18% seen once; the top ten hold approximately 25%. V was trimmed by 2 bases and J by 0 bases, leaving 10 bases between them. Germline values: CDR1 LNHDA, CDR2 SQIVND (reference sequence). The CDR3 has 15 residues. J is TRBJ1-1 and V is TRBV19; D is perhaps TRBD1 (5 bases). This clonotype originated in a human donor in good health (CMV status not recorded). Some clones in this sample may be carry-over from other donors' samples. Sequenced input: CD8+ T cells from PBMCs. The CDR3 DNA reads TGTGCCAGTAGTATACCAGGGATCTTGAACACTGAAGCTTTCTTT. Protein: CASSIPGILNTEAFF.